A selection of T cell receptor beta chains follows, all from one sample in a study of human T cells and chemical hapten exposure. Via MiXCR, TCRdb re-called the RACE reads, giving one row per CDR3 protein. This sample carries a few hundred thousand distinct CDR3 sequences, roughly 5% of them seen once, and the ten largest clones take under 3%. The source was whole blood, collected in connection with sensitization to the hapten diphenylcyclopropenone (DPC). These receptors were taken from a woman between 50 and 59 years old with alopecia areata. Some clones in this sample may be carry-over from other donors' samples. CDR3s include the opening cysteine and the closing phenylalanine or tryptophan. The order of the fields is J gene, V gene, clone size, D gene, CDR3 protein, CDR3 DNA. D genes are given only for firm matches. Not all rows give a size; the values are once, few, many and, for expanded clones, a class.

j_gene: TRBJ1-2
v_gene: TRBV6-5
abundance: many
d_gene: -
CDR3aa: CASSVLTDNYGYTF
CDR3nt: TGTGCCAGCAGTGTTTTGACAGACAATTATGGCTACACCTTC

j_gene: TRBJ1-1
v_gene: TRBV6-1
abundance: many
d_gene: -
CDR3aa: CASSEGVFEAFF
CDR3nt: TGTGCCAGCAGTGAAGGGGTCTTTGAAGCTTTCTTT

j_gene: TRBJ1-4
v_gene: TRBV20-1
abundance: few
d_gene: -
CDR3aa: CSARHRNEKLFF
CDR3nt: TGCAGTGCTAGACACCGAAATGAAAAACTGTTTTTT

j_gene: TRBJ2-3
v_gene: TRBV13
abundance: -
d_gene: -
CDR3aa: CASSLSVSPTDTQYF
CDR3nt: TGTGCCAGCAGCCTTAGTGTGTCCCCCACAGATACGCAGTATTTT

j_gene: TRBJ2-7
v_gene: TRBV20-1
abundance: few
d_gene: TRBD2
CDR3aa: CSARLTLAGAAYEQYF
CDR3nt: TGCAGTGCTAGGCTAACCTTAGCGGGAGCGGCCTACGAGCAGTACTTC

j_gene: TRBJ1-2
v_gene: TRBV6-2/TRBV6-3
abundance: many
d_gene: -
CDR3aa: CASSYGGYGLDYGYTF
CDR3nt: TGTGCCAGCAGTTACGGCGGGTACGGACTCGACTATGGCTACACCTTC

j_gene: TRBJ1-3
v_gene: TRBV6-6
abundance: many
d_gene: -
CDR3aa: CASRPGADSGNTIYF
CDR3nt: TGTGCCAGCAGACCAGGGGCTGACTCTGGAAACACCATATATTTT

j_gene: TRBJ1-3
v_gene: TRBV29-1
abundance: many
d_gene: TRBD1
CDR3aa: CSVQQGGSGNTIYF
CDR3nt: TGCAGCGTGCAACAGGGGGGCTCTGGAAACACCATATATTTT

j_gene: TRBJ2-7
v_gene: TRBV28
abundance: few
d_gene: TRBD1
CDR3aa: CASSWTGGSSYEQYF
CDR3nt: TGTGCCAGCAGTTGGACAGGGGGCAGCTCCTACGAGCAGTACTTC

j_gene: TRBJ2-6
v_gene: TRBV6-2/TRBV6-3
abundance: -
d_gene: -
CDR3aa: CASSYSGDSGANVLTF
CDR3nt: TGTGCCAGCAGTTACTCAGGGGACTCTGGGGCCAACGTCCTGACTTTC

j_gene: TRBJ1-6
v_gene: TRBV3-1
abundance: many
d_gene: TRBD1
CDR3aa: CASSHGDRGNSPLHF
CDR3nt: TGTGCCAGCAGCCACGGGGACAGGGGTAATTCACCCCTCCACTTT

j_gene: TRBJ1-1
v_gene: TRBV20-1
abundance: few
d_gene: TRBD1
CDR3aa: CSGLGGANTEAFF
CDR3nt: TGCAGTGGCTTAGGGGGCGCGAACACTGAAGCTTTCTTT

j_gene: TRBJ2-3
v_gene: TRBV27
abundance: many
d_gene: -
CDR3aa: CASSTRKEGDTQYF
CDR3nt: TGTGCCAGCAGTACCCGTAAGGAGGGCGATACGCAGTATTTT

j_gene: TRBJ2-2
v_gene: TRBV29-1
abundance: many
d_gene: -
CDR3aa: CSVPSPSTGELFF
CDR3nt: TGCAGCGTTCCCTCCCCCAGCACCGGGGAGCTGTTTTTT

j_gene: TRBJ2-2
v_gene: TRBV28
abundance: few
d_gene: -
CDR3aa: CASSRALNTGELFF
CDR3nt: TGTGCCAGCAGTCGTGCCCTGAACACCGGGGAGCTGTTTTTT

j_gene: TRBJ2-3
v_gene: TRBV20-1
abundance: many
d_gene: TRBD2
CDR3aa: CSARGSGGTLENTDTQYF
CDR3nt: TGCAGTGCTAGAGGTAGCGGGGGGACCCTTGAAAACACAGATACGCAGTATTTT

j_gene: TRBJ2-5
v_gene: TRBV14
abundance: -
d_gene: -
CDR3aa: CASSHLEVQETQYF
CDR3nt: TGTGCCAGCAGCCATTTGGAGGTGCAAGAGACCCAGTACTTC

j_gene: TRBJ2-6
v_gene: TRBV6-1
abundance: -
d_gene: TRBD2
CDR3aa: CASSHGGLADFSGANVLTF
CDR3nt: TGTGCCAGCAGTCACGGGGGACTAGCGGATTTCTCTGGGGCCAACGTCCTGACTTTC

j_gene: TRBJ1-1
v_gene: TRBV20-1
abundance: -
d_gene: TRBD1
CDR3aa: CSARDIKGALNTEAFF
CDR3nt: TGCAGTGCTAGAGATATAAAGGGGGCACTGAACACTGAAGCTTTCTTT

j_gene: TRBJ2-3
v_gene: TRBV19
abundance: many
d_gene: -
CDR3aa: CASSIATRGTDTQYF
CDR3nt: TGTGCCAGTAGTATAGCCACACGGGGCACAGATACGCAGTATTTT